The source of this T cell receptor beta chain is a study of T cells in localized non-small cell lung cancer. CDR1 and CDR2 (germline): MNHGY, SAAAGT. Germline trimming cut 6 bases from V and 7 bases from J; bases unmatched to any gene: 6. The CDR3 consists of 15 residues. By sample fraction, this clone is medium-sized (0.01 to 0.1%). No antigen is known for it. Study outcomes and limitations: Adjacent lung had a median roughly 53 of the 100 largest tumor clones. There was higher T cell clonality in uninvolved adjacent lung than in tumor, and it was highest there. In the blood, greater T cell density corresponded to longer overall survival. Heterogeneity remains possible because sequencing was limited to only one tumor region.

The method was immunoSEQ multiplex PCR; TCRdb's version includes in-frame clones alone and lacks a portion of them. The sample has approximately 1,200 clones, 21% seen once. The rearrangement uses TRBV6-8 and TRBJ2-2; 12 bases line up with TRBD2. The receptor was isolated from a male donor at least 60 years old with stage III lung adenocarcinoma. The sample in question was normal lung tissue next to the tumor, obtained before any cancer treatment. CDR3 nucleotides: TGTGCCAGCAGGACGACTAGCGGGGGAGTCGGGGAGCTGTTTTTT. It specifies CASRTTSGGVGELFF.